This T cell receptor beta chain came from a study of identifying expanded T cells in peripheral blood. Assay used: immunoSEQ multiplex PCR; TCRdb lists only in-frame clones, some missing. Of about 58,000 clones detected, approximately 80% appear once; the ten largest clones hold about a sixth. Turning to this clone: Its antigen is not identified.

Study observations and caveats: Over about two and four weeks, about 15 and 18 clones changed, versus around 1.3 between replicates. Clone count variance between roughly 2-week samples rose with total template count.

V was cut by 2 bases and J by 4 bases, with 9 bases left in between. Germline CDR1 reads MNHNY; CDR2 reads SVGAGI (reference sequence). This CDR3 comprises 14 residues. Specimen: blood. This chain links TRBV6-6 with TRBJ2-1; either TRBD1 or TRBD2 may supply D (6 bases each). This sequence originates from a person between 18 and 75 years old in good health. The CDR3 DNA reads TGTGCCAGCAGTTACACAGGGACTTACAATGAGCAGTTCTTC. Its translation is CASSYTGTYNEQFF.